The 13 T cell receptor beta chains below were found in one sample sequenced in a study of regulatory T cells in long-lasting Graves disease listed by TCRdb under 2021. Receptor amplification or capture employed multiplex PCR. TCRdb shows the sequencer as Illumina HiSeq 4000. CDR3 regions were amplified by Arm-PCR with iRepertoire HTBI primers to construct TCR beta libraries. The raw public reads went through TCRdb reprocessing: fastp at Q25, MiXCR clone calling, in-frame beta chains kept. Each entry merges the rows of one CDR3 protein and shows their most common DNA and genes. The sample table records more than 300,000 distinct CDR3 sequences; about 18% of these occur just once. 29% of the sample is taken by the ten largest. In the paper's terms, the time point label means: persistent/refractory GD, antithyroid drugs over 5 years with positive TRAb. RNA was extracted from PBMCs in TRIzol for both TCR sequencing and RNA sequencing.

Sequences were derived from peripheral blood mononuclear cells (PBMCs), sampled when the disease was refractory, from a patient treated with antithyroid drugs. The source of these receptors is a female donor with Graves disease.

The chain recombines TRBV2 with TRBJ1-2, with 12 bases aligning to TRBD1. There are 15 residues in the CDR3. Trimming cost V 6 bases and J 8 bases; bases outside gene matches: 10. Germline CDR1 is SNHLY and CDR2 is FYNNEI. The CDR3 DNA reads as TGTGCCAGCAGGGCCGGGACAGGGGGCCTCGGAGGCTACACCTTC. Protein product: CASRAGTGGLGGYTF. The full variable domain, with the rest looked up from reference TRBV2 and TRBJ1-2, is EPEVTQTPSHQVTQMGQEVILRCVPISNHLYFYWYRQILGQKVEFLVSFYNNEISEKSEIFDDQFSVERPDGSNFTLKIRSTKLEDSAMYFCASRAGTGGLGGYTFGSGTRLTVV.

The CDR3: CASTPLSSYEQYF. The CDR3 region has the DNA TGTGCCAGCACCCCCCTTAGCTCCTACGAGCAGTACTTC. This chain uses TRBV2 with TRBJ2-7; D is unresolved. The V gene's germline CDR1 is SNHLY and CDR2 FYNNEI. The CDR3 sequence is 13 residues long. V lost 7 bases to trimming and J lost 0 bases, with 10 bases between them.

A word on this clonotype: A clone one base away is much larger, so this may be a read error. The chain joins TRBV7-2 to TRBJ1-1; D ambiguous. There are 19 residues in the CDR3. Germline values: CDR1 SGHTA, CDR2 FQGNSA. The CDR3 loop reads CASSLNPLGLPTMNTEALF. Written as DNA, the CDR3 is TGTGCCAGCAGCTTAAACCCCCTTGGGCTCCCTACCATGAACACTGAAGCTCTCTTT.

This clonotype came up a few times. The CDR3: CSARGRGNTIYF. The CDR3 region has the DNA TGCAGTGCTAGGGGGAGAGGAAACACCATATATTTT. V usage is TRBV20-1 and J usage is TRBJ1-3; the D is unclear. The germline CDR1 and CDR2 sequences are DFQATT and SNEGSKA (reference sequence). The CDR3 loop spans 12 amino acids. Trimming cost V 3 bases and J 4 bases, with 7 bases left between them.

This clonotype was detected many times. The gene calls are TRBV7-2 and TRBJ2-7; D gene ambiguous. V lost 3 bases and J 6 bases, leaving 21 bases between the germline ends. The CDR3 totals 16 residues. The germline CDR1 and CDR2 sequences are SGHTA and FQGNSA. The CDR3: CASSLEESWVGREQYF. The CDR3 coding sequence is TGTGCCAGCAGCTTGGAAGAGAGCTGGGTTGGCCGCGAGCAGTACTTC.

This clonotype occurred a few times. The CDR3 ends on some other residue instead of the conserved phenylalanine or tryptophan, so this is likely a read error. The J gene is TRBJ2-7, the V gene TRBV6-1, with no clear D. Germline lookup yields CDR1 MNHNS and CDR2 SASEGT. Trimming stripped 6 bases from V and 2 bases from J, with 14 bases between. The CDR3 extends over 14 amino acids. The CDR3 DNA is TGTGCCAGCAGCTCGACGGCAGGTGCCTACGAGCAGTACCTT. Amino acids: CASSSTAGAYEQYL.

Only a few counts were recorded for this clonotype. The chain is built from TRBV6-5 and TRBJ2-7; the match to TRBD2 covers 7 bases. Germline V CDR1 and CDR2: MNHEY, SVGAGI. V was clipped by 0 bases and J by 0 bases; unmatched bases: 5. The CDR3 has 16 amino acids. CDR3 coding DNA: TGTGCCAGCAGTTACTCGATGGGGGGGAGCTCCTACGAGCAGTACTTC. Amino acid sequence: CASSYSMGGSSYEQYF.

This clonotype has a handful of counts. The rearrangement uses TRBV19 and TRBJ2-5, with D unclear. CDR3 length: 13 amino acids. Germline loops: CDR1 LNHDA, CDR2 SQIVND (reference sequence). The ends were cut back, 6 bases at V and 0 bases at J, with 8 bases in the middle. The chain's CDR3 is CASRLQHQETQYF. In DNA form, the CDR3 reads TGTGCCAGTAGGTTACAGCACCAAGAGACCCAGTACTTC.

This clonotype was observed many times. The chain links TRBV18 to TRBJ1-6; no definite D call. CDR3 length: 12 amino acids. Trimming removed 3 bases from V and 14 bases from J, with 11 bases in between. Germline values: CDR1 KGHSH, CDR2 LQKENI. The CDR3 DNA follows: TGTGCCAGCTCACCGGCCGGCGCCACCCTCCACTTT. It is translated as CASSPAGATLHF.

This chain joins TRBV7-8 and TRBJ2-7; either TRBD1 or TRBD2 may fit D (7 bases each). Germline CDR1 reads SGHVS; CDR2 reads FQNEAQ. Trimming removed 6 bases at V and 4 bases at J, with 16 bases between. The CDR3 spans 14 residues. The CDR3 DNA is TGTGCCAGCAGTAAGGGAGGGGGCGGATACGAGCAGTACTTC. Encoded protein: CASSKGGGGYEQYF.

The chain links TRBV6-1 to TRBJ1-2, with D possibly being TRBD1 (5 bases). The germline V gene encodes CDR1 MNHNS and CDR2 SASEGT. V lost 5 bases to trimming and J lost 5 bases, with 15 bases between them. This CDR3 is built from 14 residues. The CDR3 region is CASSPLTGLYGYTF. Here the CDR3 DNA reads TGTGCCAGCAGTCCACTTACAGGACTGTATGGCTACACCTTC.

The chain employs TRBV20-1 and TRBJ2-7; 7 nucleotides align to TRBD2. Germline V CDR1 and CDR2: DFQATT, SNEGSKA (reference sequence). The CDR3 extends over 17 amino acids. The trim removed 7 bases at V and 7 bases at J, leaving 25 bases unmatched. The CDR3 coding sequence is TGCAGTGGAAGGACGATTTTAGCGGGTTCCTCCCCTGTGGAGCAGTACTTC. Its translation: CSGRTILAGSSPVEQYF.

The DNA of the CDR3 is TGTGCCAGCAGTTTCACAGGGGGCGGAAGCTACGAGCAGTACTTC. This codes for CASSFTGGGSYEQYF. The chain uses TRBV6-2 or TRBV6-3 and TRBJ2-7; TRBD1 agrees at 9 bases. CDR3 length: 15 amino acids. Germline values: CDR1 MNHEY, CDR2 SVGEGT. Trimming took 4 bases from V and 3 from J; bases not matched to a gene: 7.